These 5 T cell receptor beta chains were sequenced from one sample in a study of OX40 agonist ivuxolimab in advanced cancers. Sequencing used immunoSEQ multiplex PCR; TCRdb keeps in-frame clones, though not all of them. This repertoire shows about 150,000 clones, approximately 94% found once; its top ten account for around 0.28%. This material consisted of CD4+ or CD8+ T cells sorted from blood, taken in a trial of the OX40 agonist ivuxolimab. These receptors originate from an adult with an advanced solid tumor such as melanoma, head and neck, liver or kidney cancer.

V usage is TRBV29-1 and J usage is TRBJ2-3; D is uncertain. Germline values: CDR1 SQVTM, CDR2 ANQGSEA. The CDR3 has 12 residues. The V end was cut by 6 bases, the J end by 0 bases, with 7 bases between. The CDR3 nucleotides are TGCAGCGTGCGGCCCAGCACAGATACGCAGTATTTT. The encoded protein is CSVRPSTDTQYF.

J is TRBJ1-6 and V is TRBV2, with D unclear. Germline CDR1 and CDR2: SNHLY and FYNNEI. This CDR3 region has 14 residues. Trimming took 4 bases from V and 6 from J, leaving 10 bases between them. The CDR3 DNA sequence: TGTGCCAGCAGTGTCCGGGCCCCTAATTCACCCCTCCACTTT. Protein sequence: CASSVRAPNSPLHF.

The V gene is TRBV5-6, the J gene TRBJ1-2; no firm D call. V gave up 0 bases and J gave up 5 bases, with 14 bases separating them. The germline V gene encodes CDR1 SGHDT and CDR2 YYEEEE. This CDR3 is built from 15 residues. CDR3 sequence: CASSLAGSSVYGYTF. The CDR3 region has the DNA TGTGCCAGCAGCTTGGCCGGATCGTCAGTATATGGCTACACCTTC.

This chain links TRBV9 with TRBJ2-7, with 7 bases matching TRBD2. J gave up 2 bases and V 0 bases, and 8 bases lay outside the gene matches. The germline V gene has CDR1 SGDLS and CDR2 YYNGEE. The CDR3 extends over 16 amino acids. The CDR3 is CASSVGVGGSPYEQYF. DNA of the CDR3: TGTGCCAGCAGCGTAGGGGTGGGAGGGTCACCCTACGAGCAGTACTTC.

The chain recombines TRBV4-3 with TRBJ1-1; 8 nucleotides line up with TRBD1. Trimming at V came to 4 bases and at J to 4 bases, leaving 5 bases not matched to a gene. The CDR3 spans 14 residues. Germline V gene data show CDR1 as LGHNA and CDR2 as YSLEER. The CDR3 is CASSLLDRVTEAFF. CDR3 nucleotides: TGCGCCAGCAGCCTCTTGGACAGGGTCACTGAAGCTTTCTTT.